One T cell receptor (beta chain) is described in this entry. Its antigen is not identified. This entry comes from a study of cytomegalovirus exposure and HLA in healthy donors. Findings of the study overall: There were some public TCRs occurring in many donors, but most TCR sequences were rare. TCR beta sequences reportedly predicted most subjects' HLA-A and HLA-B alleles accurately.

Researchers ran the PCR with 60 Vbeta and 13 Jbeta primers. The method was immunoSEQ multiplex PCR; TCRdb's version includes in-frame clones alone and lacks a portion of them. This table holds about 150,000 clones, around 80% found once. V lost 4 bases, J lost 5 bases, and 18 bases lay in between. The CDR3 contains 15 residues. The germline gives CDR1 SGHNT, CDR2 YYREEE (reference sequence). The clonotype was recovered from a woman in her twenties or thirties in good health and CMV-seronegative. The chain joins TRBV5-4 to TRBJ2-5; a weak D match, TRBD2 (6 bases). Sequenced: PBMCs. This CDR3 reads CASSPRDSWGETQYF. The CDR3 bases are TGTGCCAGCAGCCCGCGGGACTCTTGGGGCGAGACCCAGTACTTC.